The 2 T cell receptor beta chains presented below share a single source sample, sequenced in a study of blood T cell repertoires in COVID-19. Measured with immunoSEQ multiplex PCR; TCRdb has only the in-frame clones, and not every one. The data contain 200,000 to 300,000 clones, roughly 91% of them singletons. Sample: PBMCs or T cells enriched from blood (not recorded which). These receptor sequences come from a woman younger than 45 who had recovered from COVID-19.

The chain recombines TRBV28 with TRBJ2-1, with 8 bases fitting TRBD1. V dropped 2 bases and J dropped 7; count of bases not matched to a gene: 4. Germline-derived CDR1 and CDR2 are MDHEN and SYDVKM. The CDR3 totals 14 residues. In DNA, the CDR3 is TGTGCCAGCAGTTTACGCAGGGGGCGTAATGAGCAGTTCTTC. It is translated as CASSLRRGRNEQFF.

Points on this clone: One end of the junction varies from germline; a read error may be responsible. The J gene is TRBJ1-2, the V gene TRBV10-3, with unresolved D. CDR3 length equals 13 residues. CDR1 is ENHRY, CDR2 SYGVKD, per germline. In DNA form, the CDR3 reads TGTGCCATCAGTGAGGCCCTAGTCGGGTCATCGTCCTTC. This sequence encodes CAISEALVGSSSF.